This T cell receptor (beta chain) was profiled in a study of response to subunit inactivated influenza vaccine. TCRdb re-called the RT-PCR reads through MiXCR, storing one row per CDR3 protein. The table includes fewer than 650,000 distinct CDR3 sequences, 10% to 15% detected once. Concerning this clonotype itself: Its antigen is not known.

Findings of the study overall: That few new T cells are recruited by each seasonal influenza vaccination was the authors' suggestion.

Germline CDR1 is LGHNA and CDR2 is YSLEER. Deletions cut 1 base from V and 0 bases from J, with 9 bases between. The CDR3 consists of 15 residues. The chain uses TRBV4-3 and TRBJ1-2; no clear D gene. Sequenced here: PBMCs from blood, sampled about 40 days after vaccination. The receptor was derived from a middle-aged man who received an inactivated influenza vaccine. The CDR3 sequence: CASSQVPDSNYGYTF. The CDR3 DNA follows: TGCGCCAGCAGCCAAGTTCCGGACTCTAACTATGGCTACACCTTC.